Here is one T cell receptor (beta chain) with its context. Its target is not known. This CDR3 has 13 residues. The germline V gene has CDR1 LNHDA and CDR2 SQIVND (reference sequence). The V end lost 5 bases, the J end lost 8 bases, and 15 bases lay between the germline ends. These data are taken from a study of cytomegalovirus exposure and HLA in healthy donors. Study-level information: The Caucasian-associated ancestry cluster held around 76% of more than 350 genotyped donors.

With 60 Vbeta and 13 Jbeta primers, the PCR was carried out. Sequencing used immunoSEQ multiplex PCR; TCRdb keeps in-frame clones, though not all of them. The sample shows around 120,000 clones, approximately 72% of them seen only once. General study points: The study had only CMV serostatus as immune exposure information. There were reportedly fewer N-insertions in an Asian-associated ancestry cluster than the roughly 670-donor mean, in a later analysis.

The sample consisted of PBMCs. This chain links TRBV19 with TRBJ1-1; D might be TRBD1 (6 bases). This receptor was taken from a man between 60 and 75 years old in good health and CMV-seropositive. The DNA of the CDR3 is TGTGCCAGTAGTCCGGACAGTTACTTCGAAGCTTTCTTT. It yields the protein CASSPDSYFEAFF.